These 12 T cell receptor beta chains were all obtained from the same sample, sequenced in a study of blood T cell repertoires in COVID-19. The protocol was immunoSEQ multiplex PCR, while the TCRdb copy is restricted to in-frame clones and leaves out a portion. There are some 180,000 clones in the sample; roughly 80% occur only once, and about 8.8% lies in the top ten. Sample: peripheral blood. The origin of the receptors is a woman of 80 years or more with COVID-19, enrolled during active disease.

This sequence joins TRBV10-3 and TRBJ1-3; D gene ambiguous. Germline loops: CDR1 ENHRY, CDR2 SYGVKD. The CDR3 is made up of 13 amino acids. V lost 5 bases to trimming and J lost 10 bases, with 15 bases between them. The CDR3 region is CAISPGVGGTIYF. As DNA, the CDR3 is TGTGCCATCAGTCCGGGTGTCGGTGGGACCATATATTTT.

The chain has TRBV7-3 and TRBJ2-7; the D gene is possibly TRBD2 (6 bases). The V gene lost 5 bases and the J gene lost 3 bases, with 38 bases spanning the gap. The germline V gene encodes CDR1 SGHTA and CDR2 FQGTGA. The CDR3 runs to 22 residues. The CDR3 DNA reads TGTGCCAGCAGCCCACATATCCCAACGCCGCGGAGAGAGCTGTCGGACTACTACGAGCAGTACTTC. This sequence encodes CASSPHIPTPRRELSDYYEQYF. Together with reference TRBV7-3 and TRBJ2-7, the CDR3 gives the full variable domain: GAGVSQTPSNKVTEKGKYVELRCDPISGHTALYWYRQSLGQGPEFLIYFQGTGAADDSGLPNDRFFAVRPEGSVSTLKIQRTERGDSAVYLCASSPHIPTPRRELSDYYEQYFGPGTRLTVT.

The chain has TRBV18 and TRBJ1-2; 7 nucleotides agree with TRBD1. CDR1 and CDR2 (germline): KGHSH, LQKENI. J was trimmed by 5 bases and V by 2 bases; bases with no gene match: 2. CDR3 length equals 13 residues. The CDR3 DNA is TGTGCCAGCTCACCAGGGACAGAGTATGGCTACACCTTC. It codes for CASSPGTEYGYTF.

The chain links TRBV11-2 to TRBJ2-3, with D maybe TRBD1 (7 bases). The V and J ends lost 8 bases and 3 bases respectively, with 15 bases between them. Per the germline V gene, CDR1 is SGHAT and CDR2 is FQNNGV. The CDR3 length is 14 residues. The CDR3: CASRHRGGTDTQYF. Here the CDR3 DNA reads TGTGCCAGCCGGCACAGGGGAGGAACAGATACGCAGTATTTT. The variable domain in full, completed from reference TRBV11-2 and TRBJ2-3, reads EAGVAQSPRYKIIEKRQSVAFWCNPISGHATLYWYQQILGQGPKLLIQFQNNGVVDDSQLPKDRFSAERLKGVDSTLKIQPAKLEDSAVYLCASRHRGGTDTQYFGPGTRLTVL.

V gene TRBV6-5 combines with J gene TRBJ1-1; D unclear. Germline loops: CDR1 MNHEY, CDR2 SVGAGI. The CDR3 is made up of 14 amino acids. V shed 5 bases and J shed 0 bases, with 10 bases lying between them. CDR3 sequence: CASSSNLMNTEAFF. In DNA, the CDR3 is TGTGCCAGCAGTAGTAACTTAATGAACACTGAAGCTTTCTTT.

This clone has a single count. The chain uses TRBV5-1 and TRBJ2-1; 10 bases are a match to TRBD2. V shed 0 bases, J shed 9 bases, and the junction held 3 bases outside the gene matches. CDR1 and CDR2 from the germline V gene are SGHRS and YFSETQ. The CDR3 spans 14 residues. Here the CDR3 reads CASSLASGSTEQFF. CDR3 sequence (DNA): TGCGCCAGCAGCTTGGCTAGCGGGAGTACTGAGCAGTTCTTC.

The chain uses TRBV19 and TRBJ2-7; 11 bases line up with TRBD2. This CDR3 is 15 amino acids long. V gave up 5 bases and J gave up 7 bases; unmatched junction bases: 10. Per the germline V gene, CDR1 is LNHDA and CDR2 is SQIVND (reference sequence). CDR3 loop: CASSFRTSGLREQYF. CDR3 in DNA: TGTGCCAGTAGTTTCCGGACTAGCGGGCTAAGGGAGCAGTACTTC.

This CDR3 is CASSSLDSGLLHF. Here the CDR3 DNA reads TGCGCCAGCAGCTCCCTGGACTCGGGATTACTCCACTTT. The chain is built from TRBV5-1 and TRBJ1-6; D is undetermined. The V end was cut by 3 bases, the J end by 16 bases, with 17 bases between. Germline assignment: CDR1 SGHRS and CDR2 YFSETQ. CDR3 length: 13 residues.

The rearrangement links TRBV24-1 to TRBJ1-1, with D maybe TRBD1 (6 bases). The CDR3 is 15 amino acids. Trimming pared 5 bases from V and 3 bases from J, leaving 15 bases between. Germline CDR1 and CDR2: KGHDR and SFDVKD. The CDR3 sequence is CATSAGEGGDTEAFF. DNA of the CDR3: TGTGCCACCAGTGCTGGGGAAGGGGGGGACACTGAAGCTTTCTTT.

The J gene is TRBJ2-7, the V gene TRBV28; 7 bases agree with TRBD2. The CDR3 is 14 residues long. V lost 7 bases and J lost 5; bases outside the gene matches: 11. Per the germline V gene, CDR1 is MDHEN and CDR2 is SYDVKM. CDR3: CASNDRGSLHEQYF. CDR3 in DNA: TGTGCCAGCAACGACCGCGGGAGTCTCCACGAGCAGTACTTC.

The V and J genes are TRBV9 and TRBJ2-1; weak D call: TRBD2 (5 bases). The V and J ends lost 0 bases and 3 bases respectively, with 10 bases between them. CDR3 length: 15 residues. Germline values: CDR1 SGDLS, CDR2 YYNGEE. CDR3 coding DNA: TGTGCCAGCAGCGTAGGAGGGCGGGTCTACAATGAGCAGTTCTTC. Protein sequence: CASSVGGRVYNEQFF.

The CDR3 region is CASSEGGLLAGNTIYF. CDR3 DNA: TGTGCCAGCAGTGAAGGAGGGCTTTTGGCTGGAAACACCATATATTTT. The chain employs TRBV2 and TRBJ1-3; D is uncertain. The CDR3 covers 16 residues. The ends were cut back, 1 base at V and 2 bases at J, with 12 bases in the middle. Germline V gives CDR1 SNHLY, CDR2 FYNNEI. Using reference TRBV2 and TRBJ1-3 for the parts outside the CDR3, the full variable domain is EPEVTQTPSHQVTQMGQEVILRCVPISNHLYFYWYRQILGQKVEFLVSFYNNEISEKSEIFDDQFSVERPDGSNFTLKIRSTKLEDSAMYFCASSEGGLLAGNTIYFGEGSWLTVV.